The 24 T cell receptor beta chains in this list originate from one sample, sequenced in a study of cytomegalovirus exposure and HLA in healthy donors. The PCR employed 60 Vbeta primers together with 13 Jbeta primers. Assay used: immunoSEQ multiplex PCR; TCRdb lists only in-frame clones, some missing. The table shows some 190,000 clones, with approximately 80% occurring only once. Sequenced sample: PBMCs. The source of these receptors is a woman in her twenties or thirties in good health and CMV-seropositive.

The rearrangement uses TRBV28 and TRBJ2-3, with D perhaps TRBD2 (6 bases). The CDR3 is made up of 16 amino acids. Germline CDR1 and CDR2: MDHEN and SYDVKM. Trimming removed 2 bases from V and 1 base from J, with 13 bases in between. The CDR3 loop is CASSLRRTKRTDTQYF. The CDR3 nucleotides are TGTGCCAGCAGTTTACGGAGGACTAAGCGCACAGATACGCAGTATTTT.

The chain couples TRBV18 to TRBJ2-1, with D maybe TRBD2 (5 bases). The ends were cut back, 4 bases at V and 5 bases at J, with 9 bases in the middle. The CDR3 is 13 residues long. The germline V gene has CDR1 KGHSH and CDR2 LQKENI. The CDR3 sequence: CASSLTRDNEQFF. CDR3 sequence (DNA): TGTGCCAGCTCACTTACTAGGGACAATGAGCAGTTCTTC.

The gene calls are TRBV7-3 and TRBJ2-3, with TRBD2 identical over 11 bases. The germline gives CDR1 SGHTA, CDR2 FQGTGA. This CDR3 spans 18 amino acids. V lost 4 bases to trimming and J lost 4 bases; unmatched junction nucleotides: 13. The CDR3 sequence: CASSSKPGLADRPDTQYF. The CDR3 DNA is TGTGCCAGCAGCTCCAAACCGGGACTAGCGGATCGCCCAGATACGCAGTATTTT.

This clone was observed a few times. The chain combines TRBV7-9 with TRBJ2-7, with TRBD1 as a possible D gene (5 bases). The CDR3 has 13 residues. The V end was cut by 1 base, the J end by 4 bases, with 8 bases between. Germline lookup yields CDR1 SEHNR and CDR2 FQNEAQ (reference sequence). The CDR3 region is CASSLGGEYEQYF. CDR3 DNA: TGTGCCAGCAGCTTAGGGGGCGAGTACGAGCAGTACTTC.

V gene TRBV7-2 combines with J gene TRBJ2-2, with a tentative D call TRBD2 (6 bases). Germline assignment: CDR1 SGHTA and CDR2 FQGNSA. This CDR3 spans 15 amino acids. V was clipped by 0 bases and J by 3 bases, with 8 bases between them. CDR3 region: CASSLAGGYTGELFF. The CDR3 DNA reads TGTGCCAGCAGCTTAGCGGGAGGTTACACCGGGGAGCTGTTTTTT.

CDR3 region: CASSRGQGPNYGYTF. CDR3 in DNA: TGTGCCAGCAGCCGGGGACAGGGTCCTAACTATGGCTACACCTTC. J is TRBJ1-2 and V is TRBV7-9, with 9 nucleotides matching TRBD1. The CDR3 is 15 amino acids. The germline V gene has CDR1 SEHNR and CDR2 FQNEAQ (reference sequence). The J segment lost 0 bases and the V segment lost 5 bases, leaving 4 bases of the junction unmatched.

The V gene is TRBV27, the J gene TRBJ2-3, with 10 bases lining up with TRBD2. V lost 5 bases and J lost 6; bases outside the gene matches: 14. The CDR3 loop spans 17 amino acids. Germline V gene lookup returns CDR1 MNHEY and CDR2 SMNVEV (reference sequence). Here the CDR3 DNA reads TGTGCCAGCAGTCCACCCCCAGCGGGGGGGGCTTCGGATACGCAGTATTTT. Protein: CASSPPPAGGASDTQYF.

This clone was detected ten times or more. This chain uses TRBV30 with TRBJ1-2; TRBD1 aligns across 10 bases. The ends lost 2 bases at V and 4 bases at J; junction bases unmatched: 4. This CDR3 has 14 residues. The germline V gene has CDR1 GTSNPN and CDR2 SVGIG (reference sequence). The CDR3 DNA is TGTGCCTGGAGTTTGACAGGGGGCATCTATGGCTACACCTTC. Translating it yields CAWSLTGGIYGYTF.

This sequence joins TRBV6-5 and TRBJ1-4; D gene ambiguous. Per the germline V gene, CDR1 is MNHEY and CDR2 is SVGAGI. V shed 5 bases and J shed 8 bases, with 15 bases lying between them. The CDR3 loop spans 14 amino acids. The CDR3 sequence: CASSRSHIKEKLFF. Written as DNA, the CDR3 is TGTGCCAGCAGTCGATCTCACATCAAGGAAAAACTGTTTTTT.

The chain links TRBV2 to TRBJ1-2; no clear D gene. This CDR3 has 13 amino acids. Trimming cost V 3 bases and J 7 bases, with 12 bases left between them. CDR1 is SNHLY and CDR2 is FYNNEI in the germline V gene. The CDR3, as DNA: TGTGCCAGCAGTGACCGGGGTCTGAGTGGCTACACCTTC. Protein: CASSDRGLSGYTF.

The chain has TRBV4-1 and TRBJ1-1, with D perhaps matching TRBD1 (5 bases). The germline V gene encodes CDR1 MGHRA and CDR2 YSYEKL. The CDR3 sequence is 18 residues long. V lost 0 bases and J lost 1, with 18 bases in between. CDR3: CASSQDSLQTVPNTEAFF. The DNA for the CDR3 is TGCGCCAGCAGCCAAGATTCCCTACAGACAGTGCCGAACACTGAAGCTTTCTTT.

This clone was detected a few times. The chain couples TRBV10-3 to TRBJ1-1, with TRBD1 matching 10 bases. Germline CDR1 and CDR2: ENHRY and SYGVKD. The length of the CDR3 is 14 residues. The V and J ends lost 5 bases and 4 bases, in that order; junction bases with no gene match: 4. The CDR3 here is CAISLGQGTTEAFF. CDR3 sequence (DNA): TGTGCCATCAGTTTGGGACAGGGGACCACTGAAGCTTTCTTT.

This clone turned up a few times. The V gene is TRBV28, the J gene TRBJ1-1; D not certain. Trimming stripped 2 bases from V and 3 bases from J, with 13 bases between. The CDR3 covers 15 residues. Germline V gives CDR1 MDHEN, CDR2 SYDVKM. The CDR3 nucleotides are TGTGCCAGCAGTTTAGTTTCCCGAGGGTACACTGAAGCTTTCTTT. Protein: CASSLVSRGYTEAFF.

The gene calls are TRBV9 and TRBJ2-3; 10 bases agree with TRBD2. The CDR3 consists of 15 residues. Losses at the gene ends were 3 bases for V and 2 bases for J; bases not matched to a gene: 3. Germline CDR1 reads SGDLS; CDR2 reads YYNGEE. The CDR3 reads CASSGGLAITDTQYF. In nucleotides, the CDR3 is TGTGCCAGCAGCGGGGGACTAGCGATCACAGATACGCAGTATTTT.

The CDR3 region has the DNA TGTGCCAGCAGCTTAGGGACAGGGGAAGAAAAACTGTTTTTT. Its translation: CASSLGTGEEKLFF. The chain recombines TRBV7-9 with TRBJ1-4; 9 positions match TRBD1. J gave up 8 bases and V 1 base, and 2 bases lay outside the gene matches. The CDR3 consists of 14 residues. From germline, CDR1 is SEHNR and CDR2 FQNEAQ (reference sequence).

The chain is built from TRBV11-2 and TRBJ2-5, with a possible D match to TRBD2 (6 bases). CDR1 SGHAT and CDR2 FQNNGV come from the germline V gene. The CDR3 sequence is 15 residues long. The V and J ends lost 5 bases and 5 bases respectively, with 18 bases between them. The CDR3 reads CASSPSGVRRETQYF. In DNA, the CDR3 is TGTGCCAGCAGCCCCTCGGGGGTACGGAGGGAGACCCAGTACTTC. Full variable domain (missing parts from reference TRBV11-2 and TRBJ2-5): EAGVAQSPRYKIIEKRQSVAFWCNPISGHATLYWYQQILGQGPKLLIQFQNNGVVDDSQLPKDRFSAERLKGVDSTLKIQPAKLEDSAVYLCASSPSGVRRETQYFGPGTRLLVL.

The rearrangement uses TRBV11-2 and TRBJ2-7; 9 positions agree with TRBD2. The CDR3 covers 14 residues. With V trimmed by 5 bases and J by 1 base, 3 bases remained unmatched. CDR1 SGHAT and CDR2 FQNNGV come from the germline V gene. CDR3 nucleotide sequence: TGTGCCAGCAGCGGGAGCGGGAGGTCCTACGAGCAGTACTTC. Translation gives CASSGSGRSYEQYF.

The CDR3 sequence: CAWDGQGGTDTQYF. The CDR3, as DNA: TGTGCCTGGGATGGACAGGGAGGCACAGATACGCAGTATTTT. This chain connects TRBV30 to TRBJ2-3; the match to TRBD1 covers 8 bases. With V trimmed by 5 bases and J by 1 base, 5 bases remained unmatched. This CDR3 contains 14 residues. Germline V gene data show CDR1 as GTSNPN and CDR2 as SVGIG (reference sequence).

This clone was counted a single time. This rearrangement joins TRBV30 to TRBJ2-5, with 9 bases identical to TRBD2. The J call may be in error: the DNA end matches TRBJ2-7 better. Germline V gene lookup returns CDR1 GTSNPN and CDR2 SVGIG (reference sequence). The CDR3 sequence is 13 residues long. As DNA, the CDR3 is TGTGCCCTGGGGTTTAGCGGGAGTAGCGAGCAGTACTTC. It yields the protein CALGFSGSSEQYF.

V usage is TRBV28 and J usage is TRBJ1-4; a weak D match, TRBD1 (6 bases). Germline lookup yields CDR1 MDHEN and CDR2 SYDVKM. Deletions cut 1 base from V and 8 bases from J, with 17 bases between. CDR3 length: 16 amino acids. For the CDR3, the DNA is TGTGCCAGCAGTTTATACCGGGACATGGGATCGGAAAAACTGTTTTTT. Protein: CASSLYRDMGSEKLFF. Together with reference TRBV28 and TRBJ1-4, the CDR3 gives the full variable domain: DVKVTQSSRYLVKRTGEKVFLECVQDMDHENMFWYRQDPGLGLRLIYFSYDVKMKEKGDIPEGYSVSREKKERFSLILESASTNQTSMYLCASSLYRDMGSEKLFFGSGTQLSVL.

The CDR3 sequence is CASSNGRTTDTQYF. DNA for the CDR3: TGTGCCAGCAGCAACGGGAGGACCACAGATACGCAGTATTTT. J is TRBJ2-3 and V is TRBV7-3, with 7 bases identical to TRBD2. V was clipped by 5 bases and J by 2 bases; unmatched bases: 4. Germline V gene sequence: CDR1 SGHTA, CDR2 FQGTGA. There are 14 residues in the CDR3. Drawing the rest from reference TRBV7-3 and TRBJ2-3, the complete variable domain is GAGVSQTPSNKVTEKGKYVELRCDPISGHTALYWYRQSLGQGPEFLIYFQGTGAADDSGLPNDRFFAVRPEGSVSTLKIQRTERGDSAVYLCASSNGRTTDTQYFGPGTRLTVL.

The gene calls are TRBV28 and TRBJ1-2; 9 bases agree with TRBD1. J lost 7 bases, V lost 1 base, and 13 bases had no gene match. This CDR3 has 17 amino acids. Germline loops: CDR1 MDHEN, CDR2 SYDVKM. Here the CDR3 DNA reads TGTGCCAGCAGTTTATTCGGGACAGGGCTAACGAGTGGTGGCTACACCTTC. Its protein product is CASSLFGTGLTSGGYTF.

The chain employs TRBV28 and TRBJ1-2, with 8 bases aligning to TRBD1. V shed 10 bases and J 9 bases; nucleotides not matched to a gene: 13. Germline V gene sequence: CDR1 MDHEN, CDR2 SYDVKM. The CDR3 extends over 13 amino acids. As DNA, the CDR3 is TGTGCCACCGGTCTGACAGGGGCCGGACGCTACACCTTC. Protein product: CATGLTGAGRYTF.

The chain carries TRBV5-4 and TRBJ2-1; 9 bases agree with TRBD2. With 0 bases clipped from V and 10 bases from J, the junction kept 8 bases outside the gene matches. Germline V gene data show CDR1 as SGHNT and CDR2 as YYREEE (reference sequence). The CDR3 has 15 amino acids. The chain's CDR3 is CASSLALAGTREQFF. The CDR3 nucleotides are TGTGCCAGCAGCTTGGCCCTAGCGGGAACACGCGAGCAGTTCTTC.